This entry is about one T cell receptor beta chain. RNA amounts of roughly 0.45 to 1 ug underwent reverse transcription with random hexamers. The amplification used immunoSEQ multiplex PCR on TCR beta CDR3; it spanned 54 Vbeta and 13 Jbeta. A single record per CDR3 protein comes from TCRdb applying MiXCR to the immunoSEQ multiplex PCR reads. The table shows 400,000 to 550,000 distinct CDR3 sequences, with approximately 85% occurring only once. This sample was included in a study of CD8 T cells in Susac syndrome. The multiple sclerosis controls were treatment-naive patients with relapsing-remitting disease that was stable or active. Isolation of CD8+ and CD4+ T cells was performed negatively, whereas enrichment of TEMRA cells was done by FACS. The germline CDR1 and CDR2 sequences are SNHLY and FYNNEI. Trimming shortened V by 9 bases and J by 1 base, and 6 bases separated the two germline ends. The CDR3 length is 11 residues.

The receptor comes from a human donor with multiple sclerosis. What was sequenced was CD8+ T cells from PBMCs. The rearrangement joins TRBV2 to TRBJ1-1; no reliable D call. In nucleotides, the CDR3 is TGTGCCAGGGACGGGAACACTGAAGCTTTCTTT. Protein: CARDGNTEAFF.